Shown below are 8 T cell receptor beta chains from a single sample sequenced in a study of blood T cell repertoires in COVID-19 (dated by TCRdb to 2020 to 2022). Receptor amplification or capture employed the immunoSEQ multiplex PCR assay. The clones in this table, taken by TCRdb from immuneACCESS, are in-frame only. Not every clone is retained; where verified, under half of the shortfall comes from an unresolved V gene, and the cause of the rest is unknown. In all, the sample holds approximately 330,000 clones, and almost 90% of those were seen once. The ten largest account for around 1% of the sample. The sample was peripheral blood. Receptor source: a middle-aged woman with COVID-19, enrolled during active disease.

The CDR3 DNA sequence: TGTGCCTGGAGTGGAGGAGACGGACTACAGCAGTTCTTC. Protein sequence: CAWSGGDGLQQFF. The rearrangement joins TRBV30 to TRBJ2-1; TRBD2 might be the D (6 bases). The germline CDR1 and CDR2 sequences are GTSNPN and SVGIG (reference sequence). This CDR3 contains 13 residues. V shed 1 base and J shed 11 bases, with 15 bases lying between them.

This sequence joins TRBV12-5 and TRBJ2-5; 11 nucleotides line up with TRBD2. CDR1 LGHNT and CDR2 FRNRAP come from the germline V gene. The V segment lost 6 bases and the J segment 5 bases; nucleotides outside the gene matches: 14. The CDR3 contains 17 residues. The CDR3 sequence: CASGWNPTSGARETQYF. The CDR3 DNA sequence: TGTGCTAGTGGCTGGAACCCGACTAGCGGGGCCAGGGAGACCCAGTACTTC.

This sequence joins TRBV5-1 and TRBJ2-3; D ambiguous. Germline V CDR1 and CDR2: SGHRS, YFSETQ. Trimming shortened V by 4 bases and J by 10 bases, and 16 bases separated the two germline ends. The CDR3 sequence is 13 residues long. The DNA for the CDR3 is TGCGCCAGCAGCCTTGGCCCTGGAGAATCGCAGTATTTT. Amino acid sequence: CASSLGPGESQYF.

The genes are TRBV30 and TRBJ2-7; 7 nucleotides agree with TRBD1. Germline CDR1 is GTSNPN and CDR2 is SVGIG (reference sequence). This CDR3 region has 14 residues. V trimming: 8 bases; J trimming: 1 base; junction bases outside the gene matches: 11. The CDR3 region has the DNA TGTGCCGGTCCTTCTAGCAGGGGGTCCTACGAGCAGTACTTC. Its translation: CAGPSSRGSYEQYF.

In DNA, the CDR3 is TGTGCCAGCAGCTATCAGGGGGCTTCGAACAATGAGCAGTTCTTC. This sequence encodes CASSYQGASNNEQFF. The rearrangement joins TRBV2 to TRBJ2-1; 8 bases fit TRBD1. The J segment lost 5 bases and the V segment lost 6 bases, leaving 9 bases of the junction unmatched. In germline, CDR1 is SNHLY, CDR2 FYNNEI. CDR3 length equals 15 residues. The whole variable domain, filled in from reference TRBV2 and TRBJ2-1, reads EPEVTQTPSHQVTQMGQEVILRCVPISNHLYFYWYRQILGQKVEFLVSFYNNEISEKSEIFDDQFSVERPDGSNFTLKIRSTKLEDSAMYFCASSYQGASNNEQFFGPGTRLTVL.

This chain connects TRBV5-5 to TRBJ2-7; perhaps TRBD1 as D (5 bases). In germline, CDR1 is SGHKS, CDR2 YYEKEE (reference sequence). The CDR3 is made up of 14 amino acids. The V and J ends lost 0 bases and 3 bases respectively, with 10 bases between them. The chain's CDR3 is CASSLAGWNYEQYF. The CDR3 nucleotides are TGTGCCAGCAGCTTGGCAGGGTGGAACTACGAGCAGTACTTC.

V gene TRBV5-1 combines with J gene TRBJ2-7; D is unresolved. CDR3 size: 14 residues. V gave up 4 bases and J gave up 1 base, with 12 bases separating them. In germline, CDR1 is SGHRS, CDR2 YFSETQ. CDR3 coding DNA: TGCGCCAGCAGCGCAAGCGTGACGTCCTACGAGCAGTACTTC. Encoded protein: CASSASVTSYEQYF.

The chain combines TRBV28 with TRBJ1-3; D unclear. CDR1 and CDR2 (germline): MDHEN, SYDVKM. The CDR3 runs 15 residues. V gave up 1 base and J gave up 1 base, with 8 bases separating them. The CDR3 loop is CASSLFSGSGNTIYF. The CDR3 bases are TGTGCCAGCAGTTTATTTTCGGGTTCTGGAAACACCATATATTTT.